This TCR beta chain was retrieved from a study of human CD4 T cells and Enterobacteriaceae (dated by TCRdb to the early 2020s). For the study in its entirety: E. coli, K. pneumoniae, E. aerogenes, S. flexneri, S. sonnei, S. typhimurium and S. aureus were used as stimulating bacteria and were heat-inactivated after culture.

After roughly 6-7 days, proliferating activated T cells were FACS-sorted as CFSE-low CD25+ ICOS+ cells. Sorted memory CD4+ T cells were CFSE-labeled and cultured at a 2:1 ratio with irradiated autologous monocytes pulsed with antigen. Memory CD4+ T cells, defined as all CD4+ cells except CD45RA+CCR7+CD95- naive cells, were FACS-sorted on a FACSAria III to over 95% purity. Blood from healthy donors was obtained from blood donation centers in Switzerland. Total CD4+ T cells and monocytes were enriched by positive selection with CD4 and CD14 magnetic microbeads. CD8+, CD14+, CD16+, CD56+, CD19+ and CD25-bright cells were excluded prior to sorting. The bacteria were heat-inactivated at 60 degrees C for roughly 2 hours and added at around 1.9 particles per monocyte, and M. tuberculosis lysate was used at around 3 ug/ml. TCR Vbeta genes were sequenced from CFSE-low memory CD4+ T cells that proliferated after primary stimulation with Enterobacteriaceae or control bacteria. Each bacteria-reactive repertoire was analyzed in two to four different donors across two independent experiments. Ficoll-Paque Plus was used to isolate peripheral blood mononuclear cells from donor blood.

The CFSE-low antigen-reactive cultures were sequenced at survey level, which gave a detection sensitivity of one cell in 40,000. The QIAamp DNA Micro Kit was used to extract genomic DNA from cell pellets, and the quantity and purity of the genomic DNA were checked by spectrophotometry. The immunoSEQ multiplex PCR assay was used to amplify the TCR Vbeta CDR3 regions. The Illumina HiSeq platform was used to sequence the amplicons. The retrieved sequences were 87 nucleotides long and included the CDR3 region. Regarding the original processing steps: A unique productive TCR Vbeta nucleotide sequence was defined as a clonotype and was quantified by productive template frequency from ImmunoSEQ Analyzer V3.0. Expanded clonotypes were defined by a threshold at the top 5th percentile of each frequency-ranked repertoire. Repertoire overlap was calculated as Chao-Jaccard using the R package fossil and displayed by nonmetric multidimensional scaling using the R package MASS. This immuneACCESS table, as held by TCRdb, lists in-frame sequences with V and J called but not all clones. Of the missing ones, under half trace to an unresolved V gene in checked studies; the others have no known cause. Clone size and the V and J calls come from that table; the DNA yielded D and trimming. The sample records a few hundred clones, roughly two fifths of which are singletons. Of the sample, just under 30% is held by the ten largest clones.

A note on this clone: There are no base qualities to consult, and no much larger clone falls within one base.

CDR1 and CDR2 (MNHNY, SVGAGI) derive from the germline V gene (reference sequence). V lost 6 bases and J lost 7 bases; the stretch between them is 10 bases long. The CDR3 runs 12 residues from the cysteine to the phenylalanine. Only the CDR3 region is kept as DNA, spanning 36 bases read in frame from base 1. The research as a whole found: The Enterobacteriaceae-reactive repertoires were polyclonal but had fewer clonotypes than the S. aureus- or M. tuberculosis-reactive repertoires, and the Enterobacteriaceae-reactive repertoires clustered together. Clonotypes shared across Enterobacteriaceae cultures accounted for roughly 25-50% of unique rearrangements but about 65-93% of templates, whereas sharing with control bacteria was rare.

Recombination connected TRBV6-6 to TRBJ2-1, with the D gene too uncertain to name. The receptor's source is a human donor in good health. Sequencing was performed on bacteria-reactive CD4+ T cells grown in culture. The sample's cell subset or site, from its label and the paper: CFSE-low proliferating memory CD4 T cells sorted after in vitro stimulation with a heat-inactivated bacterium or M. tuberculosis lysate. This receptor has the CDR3 CASSDDWNEQFF. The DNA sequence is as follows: TGTGCCAGCAGCGATGACTGGAATGAGCAGTTCTTC.